A selection of T cell receptor beta chains follows, all from one sample in a study of T cell responses to AZD1222 COVID-19 vaccine. Measured with immunoSEQ multiplex PCR; TCRdb has only the in-frame clones, and not every one. The top ten hold roughly 3.1% of the sample, which has some 140,000 clones, 92% seen once. The input for sequencing was peripheral blood, taken on day 0 of AZD1222 vaccination. These receptors were obtained from an adult in good health. Both conserved end residues are part of each CDR3. The D gene is left open where the match is weak. Size values are once, few and many counts, or a class for expanded clones, and some rows have none.

v_gene	abundance	j_gene	d_gene	CDR3aa	CDR3nt
TRBV12-3/TRBV12-4	-	TRBJ1-5	-	CASSFPGDQPQHF	TGTGCCAGCAGTTTCCCAGGGGACCAGCCCCAGCATTTT
TRBV12-5	-	TRBJ2-1	-	CASGQGAGNNEQFF	TGTGCTAGTGGTCAAGGAGCAGGAAACAATGAGCAGTTCTTC
TRBV28	-	TRBJ1-1	TRBD1	CASSYRGGMNTEAFF	TGTGCCAGCAGCTACAGGGGGGGAATGAACACTGAAGCTTTCTTT
TRBV4-1	-	TRBJ1-2	TRBD1	CASSQAGQGNYSYTF	TGCGCCAGCAGCCAAGCTGGACAGGGAAACTATAGCTACACCTTC
TRBV11-1	few	TRBJ1-1	TRBD1	CASSYDRGFEAFF	TGTGCCAGCAGCTACGACAGGGGGTTCGAAGCTTTCTTT
TRBV19	-	TRBJ2-1	-	CASSPSPLDNEQFF	TGTGCCAGTAGTCCCAGTCCCCTGGACAATGAGCAGTTCTTC
TRBV7-2	-	TRBJ2-1	TRBD2	CASTPPGGYNEQFF	TGTGCCAGCACGCCCCCGGGGGGGTACAATGAGCAGTTCTTC
TRBV19	once	TRBJ2-4	-	CASSTRSTVAKNIQYF	TGTGCCAGTAGTACCCGATCCACAGTAGCCAAAAACATTCAGTACTTC
TRBV15	-	TRBJ2-1	TRBD1	CATSGQARNEQFF	TGTGCCACCAGCGGACAGGCGAGGAATGAGCAGTTCTTC
TRBV18	few	TRBJ1-3	TRBD1	CASSRVEGTGYSGNTIYF	TGTGCCAGCTCACGAGTCGAGGGGACAGGATATTCTGGAAACACCATATATTTT
TRBV3-1/TRBV3-2	-	TRBJ2-5	TRBD2	CASSPGTSQETQYF	TGTGCCAGCAGCCCCGGGACTAGCCAAGAGACCCAGTACTTC
TRBV27	-	TRBJ2-4	-	CASGWDIQYF	TGTGCCAGCGGCTGGGACATTCAGTACTTC
TRBV30	-	TRBJ2-7	TRBD1	CAWARDRAAGQYF	TGTGCCTGGGCCAGGGACAGGGCCGCCGGGCAGTACTTC
TRBV7-9	-	TRBJ1-4	-	CASSLGNSPNEKLFF	TGTGCCAGCAGCTTAGGAAACAGCCCGAATGAAAAACTGTTTTTT
TRBV28	-	TRBJ2-3	TRBD2	CAGRGSGRSSTDTQYF	TGTGCCGGGCGAGGCAGCGGGAGATCAAGCACAGATACGCAGTATTTT
TRBV7-6	-	TRBJ2-3	-	CASSLEAVADTQYF	TGTGCCAGCAGCTTAGAAGCGGTTGCAGATACGCAGTATTTT
TRBV9	-	TRBJ2-6	-	CASSVANVLTF	TGTGCCAGCAGCGTAGCCAACGTCCTGACTTTC
TRBV15	-	TRBJ2-3	-	CATSRELANTQYF	TGTGCCACCAGCAGAGAACTAGCAAATACGCAGTATTTT
TRBV4-1	-	TRBJ1-1	-	CASSLRQSGSNTEAFF	TGCGCCAGCAGCCTCCGGCAGAGTGGGTCGAACACTGAAGCTTTCTTT
TRBV6-1	-	TRBJ2-6	-	CASSEWQRSGANVLTF	TGTGCCAGCAGTGAATGGCAGAGGTCTGGGGCCAACGTCCTGACTTTC
TRBV7-9	-	TRBJ2-7	-	CASSLGDLAGVREQYF	TGTGCCAGCAGCTTAGGGGACCTAGCAGGGGTACGCGAGCAGTACTTC
TRBV20-1	-	TRBJ2-1	TRBD2	CSASARRTSGFSYNEQFF	TGCAGTGCTAGTGCGAGGAGGACTAGCGGGTTCTCCTACAATGAGCAGTTCTTC
TRBV6-4	-	TRBJ1-6	-	CASSDPKAYFPPLHF	TGTGCCAGCAGTGACCCGAAGGCGTATTTTCCACCCCTCCACTTT
TRBV4-2	once	TRBJ1-5	-	CASSQDPGTNQPQHF	TGTGCCAGCAGCCAAGATCCAGGGACAAATCAGCCCCAGCATTTT
TRBV9	-	TRBJ1-2	-	CASSVGGAVSGGYTF	TGTGCCAGCAGCGTAGGGGGCGCAGTATCTGGCGGCTACACCTTC
TRBV27	-	TRBJ2-1	-	CASITVNEQFF	TGTGCCAGCATTACGGTTAATGAGCAGTTCTTC
TRBV27	-	TRBJ2-7	TRBD1	CASSSNWGQPYEQYF	TGTGCCAGCAGTTCGAACTGGGGACAGCCCTACGAGCAGTACTTC
TRBV10-3	once	TRBJ1-5	TRBD1	CAISATGGDQPQHF	TGTGCCATCAGTGCAACAGGGGGCGATCAGCCCCAGCATTTT
TRBV6-2/TRBV6-3	-	TRBJ1-2	-	CASSYGGRRYTNYGYTF	TGTGCCAGCAGTTACGGGGGACGGAGATATACTAACTATGGCTACACCTTC
TRBV19	-	TRBJ2-7	TRBD1	CASSIVGQGIYEQYF	TGTGCCAGTAGTATAGTAGGACAGGGGATCTACGAGCAGTACTTC
TRBV10-3	-	TRBJ1-2	-	CAISESGAGPFVGGGYTF	TGTGCCATCAGTGAGTCGGGAGCTGGGCCTTTTGTTGGGGGAGGCTACACCTTC